This T cell receptor beta chain was captured in a study of T cell clones after liver transplantation. Study overall: Third-party-reactive TCRbeta sequences from pre-transplant mixed lymphocyte reactions served as antigen-independent comparators. At least one year of complete immunosuppression withdrawal without enzymes over twice normal defined tolerance. General observations from the study: A larger donor-reactive than third-party decline suggested partial antigen-specific deletion.

Method: immunoSEQ multiplex PCR; TCRdb's copy keeps in-frame clones and lacks some. This sample has around 19,000 clones, with approximately 88% found just once. As to this clone: The antigen remains undetermined.

The CDR3 loop spans 16 amino acids. V was pared by 3 bases and J by 5 bases, with 20 bases between. Germline V CDR1 and CDR2: MNHEY, SMNVEV (reference sequence). Specimen: CD8+ T cells from blood, collected before liver transplant. The genes are TRBV27 and TRBJ2-7, with D maybe TRBD2 (6 bases). This receptor was identified in a human donor who received a liver transplant. The CDR3 DNA follows: TGTGCCAGCAGTTTGGGGGGTGGCAGCGGTCGTCACGAGCAGTACTTC. Its protein is CASSLGGGSGRHEQYF.